This T cell receptor beta chain appears in the sequencing data of a study of T-cell reconstitution after alpha-beta-depleted transplantation in children. This sample's TCRbeta library carried unique molecular identifier barcodes. TCRdb analysed the PCR reads with MiXCR anew, one entry per CDR3 protein. The table records over 400,000 distinct CDR3 sequences, around 12% of them present only once. The CDR3 spans 14 residues. V shed 3 bases and J shed 2 bases, with 11 bases lying between them. CDR1 and CDR2 (germline): DFQATT, SNEGSKA (reference sequence). This clonotype has at least ten counts. This receptor was identified in a human donor who donated a stem cell graft to a child with combined immunodeficiency. The sequencing used PBMCs from the stem cell graft donor, collected from the stem cell graft. V is TRBV20-1 and J is TRBJ2-1, with a possible D match to TRBD2 (5 bases). The CDR3 region has the DNA TGCAGTGCTAGCTGGGAGAAAACCTACAATGAGCAGTTCTTC. Its translation is CSASWEKTYNEQFF.